The clone carrying this TCR beta chain was picked up a small number of times. Its target is not known. TCRdb analysed the reads with MiXCR anew, one entry per CDR3 protein. The sample comprises about half a million distinct CDR3 sequences, 30% to 35% of which are singletons, and around a sixth rests with the top ten. The data are from a study of T cell repertoires in cytomegalovirus infection. Notes on the study in general: What dominated the ex vivo response were HLA-C-restricted CMV-specific TCR beta clonotypes.

CDR3 length equals 14 residues. V was shortened by 6 bases and J by 5 bases, with 15 bases between the two germline ends. Specimen: cultured PBMCs, collected from culture after CMV antigen stimulation. The chain recombines TRBV12-3 or TRBV12-4 with TRBJ2-3; D is uncertain. The receptor's source is a human donor in good health (CMV status not recorded). Some clones in this sample may be carry-over from other donors' samples. The DNA of the CDR3 is TGTGCCAGCAGCCTTCCTGGGATGGGAGATACGCAGTATTTT. It translates to CASSLPGMGDTQYF.